This T cell receptor (beta chain) was found in a study of T cells after yellow fever vaccination. One entry per CDR3 protein, called by TCRdb with MiXCR from the 5' RACE reads. The repertoire includes approximately 300,000 distinct CDR3 sequences, roughly 10% of them detected once, and over 3% sits in the top ten. A note on this clonotype: No antigen is known for it.

The CDR3 totals 11 residues. Germline loops: CDR1 DFQATT, CDR2 SNEGSKA (reference sequence). V was pared by 7 bases and J by 2 bases, with 8 bases between. Broader study findings: A large majority of primary-vaccination clones showed up again after the booster (about 96% CD4, around 90% CD8). A small proportion of clonotypes was detected in both the CD4 and CD8 compartments. It was the secondary response that reached its peak faster, day 5 versus 15, but it was weaker.

Here the sequenced sample was CD4+ T cells sorted from PBMCs, taken 45 days after the yellow fever booster vaccination. The chain employs TRBV20-1 and TRBJ1-2; no definite D call. This clonotype was obtained from a man aged 18 to 30 who received the YFV17D yellow fever vaccine. In nucleotides, the CDR3 is TGCAGTGTCTTAAGGAACTATGGCTACACCTTC. Residues: CSVLRNYGYTF.